In its sample, the clone carrying this TCR beta chain was seen many times. The junction departs from the called germline gene at one end, perhaps through a read error. These data belong to a study of T cell repertoires in cytomegalovirus infection. About the study: Public TCR beta signature analysis indicated the presence of both CMV infection and matching HLA type.

MiXCR was run by TCRdb on the reads, yielding one entry per CDR3 protein. The table includes 630,000 or so distinct CDR3 sequences, approximately 25% detected once. Germline V CDR1 and CDR2: SSHAT, FNYEAQ (reference sequence). The CDR3 loop spans 14 amino acids. Sequencing was done on a sample of CD8+ T cells from PBMCs. This rearrangement joins TRBV7-7 to TRBJ2-1; 9 positions agree with TRBD1. The TCR comes from a human donor in good health (CMV status not recorded). Some clones in this sample may be carry-over from other donors' samples. In nucleotides, the CDR3 is TGTGCTAGCAGCCTACAGGGGGCTGTGGATGAGCAGTTCTTC. This encodes CASSLQGAVDEQFF.